This T cell receptor (delta chain) was found in a study of gamma-delta T cells after stem cell transplantation. TCRdb ran CATT on the RT-PCR reads. The sample records around 1,600 delta-chain clones, 45% to 50% being singletons. V shed 0 bases and J shed 8 bases, with 27 bases lying between them. The CDR3 loop spans 18 amino acids. Germline V CDR1 and CDR2: GEAIGNYY, EKD. This clone was picked up a small number of times. Sequencing was done on a sample of gamma-delta T cells. The sequence was collected from a human donor. It is not recorded whose cells these are; they may come from a transplant donor. J is TRDJ1 and V is TRDV2; perhaps TRDD3 as D (5 bases). CDR3 residues: CACDTLSVTGDAPLKLIF. In DNA, the CDR3 is TGTGCCTGTGACACCCTGTCGGTTACTGGTGACGCCCCACTAAAACTCATCTTT.